One sample yielded the 11 T cell receptor beta chains listed below, sequenced in a study of metastatic and nonmetastatic thyroid tumors (dated by TCRdb to the early 2020s). The library was generated by PCR. The run used an Illumina HiSeq 4000. The raw public data were reprocessed by TCRdb itself: fastp quality trimming at Q25, MiXCR clonotype calling, in-frame beta chains only. Counted in this sample were roughly 57,000 clones; roughly 20% of them appeared once. The ten largest clones add up to approximately 4% of the sample. No treatment had been received by any patient before thyroid surgery. Sequencing was performed on blood. These receptors came from a female donor with papillary thyroid cancer or a benign thyroid nodule (not recorded which). Some clones in this sample may be carry-over from other donors' samples.

This clone was recorded many times. This chain joins TRBV19 and TRBJ1-6; 7 nucleotides align to TRBD1. This CDR3 has 14 amino acids. CDR1 is LNHDA and CDR2 is SQIVND in the germline V gene (reference sequence). V shed 3 bases and J 7 bases; nucleotides not matched to a gene: 3. The CDR3 bases are TGTGCCAGTAGTATCGGGACAGACAATTCACCCCTCCACTTT. Translating it yields CASSIGTDNSPLHF.

This clone was picked up many times. The chain is built from TRBV6-5 and TRBJ2-1, with D possibly matching TRBD2 (6 bases). Germline CDR1 reads MNHEY; CDR2 reads SVGAGI. This CDR3 has 16 residues. V lost 4 bases and J lost 7, with 20 bases in between. CDR3 DNA sequence: TGTGCCAGCAGTTTACGGGGTAGCGGACTTTGGAATGAGCAGTTCTTC. Translation: CASSLRGSGLWNEQFF.

For this clone: A read error may produce the germline difference seen at one junction end. The V gene is TRBV5-1, the J gene TRBJ2-3, with D tentatively TRBD1 (5 bases). The length of the CDR3 is 18 residues. The germline V gene encodes CDR1 SGHRS and CDR2 YFSETQ. The CDR3 protein is CASSLPSGQGTSKDTQYF. DNA of the CDR3: TGCGCCAGCAGCTTGCCCTCTGGGCAGGGCACCAGCAAAGATACGCAGTATTTT. Variable domain in full (rest from reference TRBV5-1 and TRBJ2-3): KAGVTQTPRYLIKTRGQQVTLSCSPISGHRSVSWYQQTPGQGLQFLFEYFSETQRNKGNFPGRFSGRQFSNSRSEMNVSTLELGDSALYLCASSLPSGQGTSKDTQYFGPGTRLTVL.

This clone has ten or more counts. The J gene is TRBJ1-1, the V gene TRBV28; D is perhaps TRBD1 (5 bases). The CDR3 loop spans 13 amino acids. Germline V gene data show CDR1 as MDHEN and CDR2 as SYDVKM. The V end was cut by 11 bases, the J end by 0 bases, with 13 bases between. Written as DNA, the CDR3 is TGTGCCTGGGGACGGAGACTGAACACTGAAGCTTTCTTT. Protein sequence: CAWGRRLNTEAFF. The entire variable domain, with the rest obtained from reference TRBV28 and TRBJ1-1, is as follows: DVKVTQSSRYLVKRTGEKVFLECVQDMDHENMFWYRQDPGLGLRLIYFSYDVKMKEKGDIPEGYSVSREKKERFSLILESASTNQTSMYLCAWGRRLNTEAFFGQGTRLTVV.

This clone has a count of ten or more. V usage is TRBV6-1 and J usage is TRBJ1-5, with D possibly matching TRBD1 (6 bases). CDR3 length: 18 residues. Per germline, CDR1 MNHNS and CDR2 SASEGT. V lost 3 bases to trimming and J lost 3 bases, with 21 bases between them. The CDR3 spells CASSDVEGEQGNNQPQHF. The CDR3, as DNA: TGTGCCAGCAGTGATGTTGAAGGAGAACAGGGCAACAATCAGCCCCAGCATTTT.

This clone was observed at least ten times. The chain employs TRBV5-1 and TRBJ1-1; D unclear. The CDR3 has 13 amino acids. Germline lookup yields CDR1 SGHRS and CDR2 YFSETQ. Trimming removed 7 bases from V and 1 base from J, with 11 bases in between. The CDR3 region has the DNA TGCGCCAGCGCCAGGATGGAGAACACTGAAGCTTTCTTT. It translates to CASARMENTEAFF. The full variable domain, in which reference TRBV5-1 and TRBJ1-1 provide the parts outside the CDR3, is KAGVTQTPRYLIKTRGQQVTLSCSPISGHRSVSWYQQTPGQGLQFLFEYFSETQRNKGNFPGRFSGRQFSNSRSEMNVSTLELGDSALYLCASARMENTEAFFGQGTRLTVV.

This clone was recorded a few times. With a much larger clone just one base away, this may be a read error. The chain's CDR3 is CASSLEGSRSFF. The CDR3 DNA reads as TGTGCCAGCAGTCTGGAGGGATCAAGATCTTTCTTT. The V gene is TRBV7-9, the J gene TRBJ1-1; D is unclear. Trimming took off 6 bases at V and 12 bases at J, with 17 bases between the two ends. The CDR3 has 12 residues. Germline V lookup: CDR1 SEHNR, CDR2 FQNEAQ (reference sequence). Drawing the rest from reference TRBV7-9 and TRBJ1-1, the complete variable domain is DTGVSQNPRHKITKRGQNVTFRCDPISEHNRLYWYRQTLGQGPEFLTYFQNEAQLEKSRLLSDRFSAERPKGSFSTLEIQRTEQGDSAMYLCASSLEGSRSFFGQGTRLTVV.

V usage is TRBV18 and J usage is TRBJ2-7, with D uncertain. Trimming left V 3 bases short and J 9 bases short, with 12 bases between. The CDR3 has 12 amino acids. Germline CDR1 reads KGHSH; CDR2 reads LQKENI. In nucleotides, the CDR3 is TGTGCCAGCTCACCTACACCGCAAGGGCAGTACTTC. Its translation is CASSPTPQGQYF.

This clone was detected many times. CDR3 nucleotides: TGCGCCAGCAGCGGCGGGACTCGGGGTGAGCAGTTCTTC. Translated: CASSGGTRGEQFF. The V and J genes are TRBV5-1 and TRBJ2-1; tentative D call: TRBD2 (6 bases). The CDR3 has 13 amino acids. V was trimmed by 4 bases and J by 9 bases, leaving 14 bases between them. CDR1 and CDR2 from the germline V gene are SGHRS and YFSETQ.

This clone was seen at least ten times. The rearrangement uses TRBV7-9 and TRBJ2-5; the match to TRBD2 covers 10 bases. Per germline, CDR1 SEHNR and CDR2 FQNEAQ (reference sequence). J lost 4 bases, V lost 5 bases, and 7 bases had no gene match. The CDR3 totals 15 residues. The DNA of the CDR3 is TGTGCCAGCAGCACTGCTAGCGGGAGAGGAGAGACCCAGTACTTC. Protein: CASSTASGRGETQYF.

This clone was observed many times. The chain links TRBV3-1 to TRBJ2-1; D is unresolved. This CDR3 has 12 amino acids. Germline-derived CDR1 and CDR2 are LGHDT and YNNKEL (reference sequence). V was cut by 1 base and J by 6 bases, with 4 bases left in between. The CDR3 DNA reads TGTGCCAGCAGCCAAGGAGTCAATGAGCAGTTCTTC. It specifies CASSQGVNEQFF.